This T cell receptor (beta chain) was obtained from a study of blood T cell repertoires in COVID-19. Study-wide context: PBMCs, B-cell-depleted T cells, or T cells provided the cDNA or gDNA that made up the material.

Per germline, CDR1 KGHSH and CDR2 LQKENI. Trimming removed 4 bases at V and 1 base at J, with 13 bases between. The CDR3 is 15 amino acids. Across roughly 25 US areas, participants ranged in age from 18 to 89 years. Per the authors' pipeline: By means of reference gene primer amplification, nucleated cell counts were estimated. TCRdb keeps only in-frame clones here, not all; method: immunoSEQ multiplex PCR. D and trimming were read from the DNA, whereas the V and J calls and clone size are those reported in that table. This table holds 200,000 or so clones, 86% found once. The rearrangement uses TRBV18 and TRBJ1-1, with D possibly matching TRBD1 (6 bases). The sequencing input was PBMCs or T cells enriched from blood (not recorded which). The receptor comes from a woman in her thirties or forties with acute COVID-19. CDR3 in amino acids: CASSLKEGQNTEAFF. CDR3 DNA: TGTGCCAGCTCACTAAAAGAGGGACAGAACACTGAAGCTTTCTTT.